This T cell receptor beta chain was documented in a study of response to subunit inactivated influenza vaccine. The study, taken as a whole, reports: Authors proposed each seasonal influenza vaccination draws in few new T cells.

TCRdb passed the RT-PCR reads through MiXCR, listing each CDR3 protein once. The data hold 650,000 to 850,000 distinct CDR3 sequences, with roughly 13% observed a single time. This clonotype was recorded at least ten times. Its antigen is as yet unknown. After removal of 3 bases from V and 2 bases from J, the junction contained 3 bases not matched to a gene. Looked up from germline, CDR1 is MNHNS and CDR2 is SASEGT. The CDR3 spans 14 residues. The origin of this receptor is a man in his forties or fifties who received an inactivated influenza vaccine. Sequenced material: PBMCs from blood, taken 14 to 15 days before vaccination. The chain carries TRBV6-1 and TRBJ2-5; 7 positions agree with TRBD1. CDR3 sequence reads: CASSDWDSQETQYF. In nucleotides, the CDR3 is TGTGCCAGCAGTGATTGGGACAGTCAAGAGACCCAGTACTTC.